The TCR beta chain under discussion was sequenced for a study of cytomegalovirus exposure and HLA in healthy donors (TCRdb year 2017). A note on the overall study: An earlier analysis of 587 of the donors reported more than 250 Gb of sequence data and some 120 million unique TCR beta sequences from about 200 million T cells. In a later analysis, previously published TCR beta repertoires from several hundred donors were re-analyzed and high-resolution HLA genotyping was added so that TCR occurrence patterns could be studied. Typing coverage varied by locus: about 620-630 donors for A, B, C, DRB1 and DQB1; more than 500 for DQA1; about 570 for DPA1; approximately 450 for DPB1. Because of strong linkage in the cohort, roughly five DR-DQ haplotypes were treated as single units for association and clustering. The aim of the study was to test whether cataloging public T cell receptors could identify signatures of past pathogen exposure. Every repertoire in the discovery cohort had been generated on one and the same sequencing platform. Donor age, sex, ethnicity and CMV serostatus were compiled together with the repertoire data. In an earlier analysis of about 590 of the donors, high-throughput TCR beta sequencing was used to judge whether each TCR beta V gene segment behaved as functional or pseudogenic. To predict cytomegalovirus infection status, the study brought together high-throughput TCR immunosequencing, statistical association of individual TCRs with disease status, and machine learning. Roughly 300 gigabases of sequencing data and tens of millions of unique TCR sequences were included in an early release covering 500 to 750 HLA-typed donors. Using immunosequencing, the study profiled T cell repertoires from around 670 subjects and related those repertoires to cytomegalovirus serostatus. The later analysis used no new phenotypic data to find candidate immune exposures, relying instead on TCR beta sequences and their occurrence across donors. Among the roughly 400 genotyped donors, around 81% belonged to the genetic ancestry cluster associated with self-reported Caucasian donors. Class I and class II HLA loci were covered by the typing at four-digit resolution. Among around 400 genotyped donors of the cohort, an average of about 220,000 unique TCR beta nucleotide sequences was sequenced per donor, of which approximately 19% were non-productive. A later genetic analysis took genome-wide SNP genotypes for about three fifths of the roughly 670 donors and used that subset as a discovery cohort. In addition to the first cohort of 650 to 750 subjects, a separate validation cohort of 100 to 150 different subjects was used. On the study overall, not on this receptor specifically: A further reported finding was that TCR beta sequences accurately predicted the HLA-A and HLA-B alleles for most subjects in the first cohort. The 87-base-pair reads could not distinguish some IMGT-functional V segments, including TRBV6-2 and TRBV6-3, so those segments were excluded. Because some donors lacked HLA typing at each locus, the association tests relied only on the typed subset. According to a later analysis, TCR association rates differed among HLA loci, with DRB1 alleles showing the most associated TCRs and HLA-C alleles showing the fewest. In the study, 164 TCR beta chains were listed as associated with cytomegalovirus. Correlated functional status among segregating V segments might be attributable to linkage disequilibrium, but an unknown experimental factor could not be ruled out. In an earlier analysis of some 500 of the donors, most TCR beta V segments were observed in productive rearrangements about 87% or about 30% of the time, broadly matching IMGT annotations. Most CMV-associated TCR beta chains appeared to be HLA-restricted in a later analysis, and the HLA associations seemed to be driven largely by CMV exposure. CMV serostatus was the only immune exposure information available for the cohort. In vitro tests confirmed that three of the cytomegalovirus-associated TCR beta chains recognize cytomegalovirus antigens. The presence/absence analyses assumed that sequencing depth was roughly uniform across donors, and that assumption may not be true. Strong co-occurrence of HLA alleles, especially DR and DQ, made assigning TCR associations to individual alleles difficult. The classifier was reported to diagnose cytomegalovirus status with high specificity and sensitivity in both the original and validation cohorts. Most TCR sequences were seen in very few donors, while some public TCRs were found in many individuals. It was suggested by the authors that the approach could potentially be generalized to other disease states and immunological phenotypes. A later genetic analysis associated a missense DCLRE1C variant with V-gene and J-gene trimming of TCR beta chains, and an independent cohort replicated the association. A later analysis associated roughly 17,000 TCR beta sequences with specific HLA alleles at a false discovery rate of 0.05. According to a later analysis, parvovirus B19, influenza, CMV and Epstein-Barr virus appeared linked to several top co-occurrence clusters. In a later analysis, HLA-associated TCR beta chains showed more clonal expansion and lower generation probabilities than non-associated chains that were equally common. A later genetic analysis reported fewer N-insertions in productive TCRs among donors in an Asian-associated ancestry cluster than the roughly 620-donor mean. Because counts were too low, about 18 rarely observed V segments, including chromosome 9 orphons, were excluded from the earlier analysis of roughly 580 of the donors. This cohort had only TCR beta chains sequenced, and the lack of alpha or paired-chain data limited which features could be detected. A group of highly shared sequence variants was considered likely to be a technical artifact of the sequencing pipeline.

The cohort consisted of more than 650 healthy bone marrow donors. Cohort members were all nominally healthy when sampled, although unrecorded immune exposures were likely present. The donor tested CMV seronegative and was one of the 352 seronegative cohort members. A peripheral blood sample was provided by each donor, and peripheral blood mononuclear cells were used for TCR beta sequencing. The Qiagen DNeasy Blood Extraction Kit was used to extract genomic DNA from the blood cell samples. Receptor libraries were prepared by the immunoSEQ multiplex PCR assay. A mixture of 60 forward primers for TCR Vbeta segments and 13 reverse primers for TCR Jbeta segments was used in the multiplex PCR. The CDR3 region of rearranged TCR beta genes was amplified from genomic DNA by a multiplex PCR assay. Amplified TCR beta libraries were sequenced as 87-base-pair reads on the Illumina HiSeq System. The authors' analysis ran thus. A later analysis counted tens of millions of unique TCR beta chains across the 700 or so repertoires, and 10 million to 11 million of these chains were shared by at least two donors. Raw reads were error-corrected and collapsed into unique sequences with a nearest-neighbor algorithm that merged closely related sequences to remove PCR and sequencing errors. V, D and J gene segments were assigned by aligning CDR3 sequences to IMGT reference sequences. For a sequence to be retained, a match of at least six nucleotides to both a V gene segment and a J gene segment was required. A rearrangement counted as productive if the CDR3 had no stop codons and remained in frame with V and J, and every other rearrangement counted as non-productive. Following IMGT convention, CDR3 was defined as the stretch from the second conserved V-encoded cysteine up to the conserved J-encoded phenylalanine. The earlier analysis of 450 to 750 of the donors excluded any sequence lacking an unambiguous match to a single V gene segment. An earlier analysis of approximately 590 of the donors called V segments functional above 56.7% productive rearrangements and segregating when the between-donor standard deviation exceeded 5%. To diagnose cytomegalovirus status from the catalog of TCR beta chain sequences, a statistical classification framework was built. V and J gene assignment, in a later analysis, came from comparing TCR nucleotide sequences with IMGT/GENE-DB human TR gene sequences. In a later analysis, CDR3 sequences and most-parsimonious VDJ recombination scenarios were assigned using the TCRdist pipeline. In a later analysis, each TCR beta chain was defined by its CDR3 amino acid sequence together with its V-gene family, and reads lacking a unique V-gene family were excluded. A later analysis removed 550 to 700 highly shared, low-generation-probability nucleotide sequences to deal with suspected cross-contamination and a sequencing artifact. In a later analysis, a clonal expansion index was calculated for each public chain from normalized within-repertoire ranks of inferred template counts. A later analysis computed generation probabilities with a VDJ recombination model fitted to out-of-frame rearrangements, and checked the results against IGoR. In a later analysis, TCR-TCR, TCR-HLA and TCR-CMV co-occurrence was scored with hypergeometric tests, and a repertoire-size bias correction was applied to TCR pairs. In a later analysis, false discovery rates were estimated by permuting HLA or CMV assignments 20 times. A later analysis grouped co-occurring TCRs with DBSCAN, adding TCRdist sequence similarity when clustering within HLA-allele-positive subsets. Co-occurrence clustering excluded repertoires with fewer than 30,000 or more than 120,000 public chains, plus five with anomalous nucleotide sharing. TCRdb re-hosts the immuneACCESS table, in-frame sequences only. Its copies lack some clones; in the studies checked, an unresolved V gene accounts for under half of them, and the cause for the rest is not known. The DNA was the basis for D and trimming; V, J and clone size are from that table. The sample yields roughly 150,000 clones; over 60% were counted once. The biggest ten clones account for about 1.5% of the sample.

Per the germline V gene (reference sequence), SEHNR is the CDR1 and FQNEAQ is the CDR2. The CDR3 runs 14 residues from the cysteine to the phenylalanine. The entry retains the CDR3 DNA only, 42 bases that are in frame from base 1. Trimming takes 3 bases from V and 2 bases from J, and the germline ends sit 9 bases apart. About this clone itself: This clone's antigen is unknown. Base qualities are not provided; no much larger clone lies one nucleotide away.

The sequence links TRBV7-9 to TRBJ2-3; TRBD1 could be the D gene, as 5 bases match. The TCR was taken from a woman under 30 in good health and CMV-seronegative. The material sequenced was PBMCs. The CDR3 in this case is CASSFQGITDTQYF. The sequenced DNA: TGTGCCAGCAGCTTCCAGGGCATCACAGATACGCAGTATTTT.